This T cell receptor beta chain was recovered during a study of neurological immune-mediated disorders. This CDR3 has 15 amino acids. In germline, CDR1 is LGHDT, CDR2 YNNKEL (reference sequence). Trimming cost V 4 bases and J 0 bases, with 13 bases left between them. This clonotype has at least ten counts. 5'RACE with 10-nucleotide random UMIs generated the cDNA. From 15-18 subjects, every sequencing run obtained over 170 million TCR-beta sequences. TCRdb processed the 5' RACE reads anew with MiXCR; each CDR3 protein has one entry. The sample records 70,000 to 95,000 distinct CDR3 sequences, around an eighth being singletons.

V is TRBV3-1 and J is TRBJ2-7; D may be TRBD2 (6 bases). This clonotype was sampled from a woman between 45 and 65 years old in good health. Specimen: PBMCs. The CDR3 loop is CASSRGGASSYEQYF. CDR3 DNA: TGTGCCAGCAGCCGGGGCGGGGCTAGCTCCTACGAGCAGTACTTC.